One sample yielded the 27 T cell receptor beta chains listed below, sequenced in a study of Ad26.COV2.S vaccination and SARS-CoV-2 variants. The treatment was: approximately 18 received Ad26.COV2.S at low or high dose, single or two shots; several received placebo; per-sample allocation not given. Sampling was performed 63 days after the first vaccine or placebo injection. Data came from immunoSEQ multiplex PCR; TCRdb stores just in-frame clones and leaves some out. The table includes roughly 700,000 clones, 89% detected once. The sample was peripheral blood, taken in a trial of Ad26.COV2.S vaccine versus placebo. The receptors were gathered from a person aged 18-65 years who received the Ad26.COV2.S COVID-19 vaccine or a placebo.

Notes on this clone: The germline gene is not matched at one end of the junction; a read error may be the cause. The gene calls are TRBV7-7 and TRBJ2-6, with D perhaps TRBD2 (5 bases). From germline, CDR1 is SSHAT and CDR2 FNYEAQ (reference sequence). The CDR3 covers 16 residues. CDR3 amino acids: CASSPEPGSGANVLTF. DNA for the CDR3: TGTGCTAGCAGCCCCGAGCCGGGGTCCGGGGCCAACGTCCTGACTTTC.

The chain is built from TRBV18 and TRBJ2-1, with 7 bases aligning to TRBD2. V trimming: 3 bases; J trimming: 8 bases; junction bases outside the gene matches: 13. The CDR3 totals 16 residues. Germline V lookup: CDR1 KGHSH, CDR2 LQKENI. CDR3 bases: TGTGCCAGCTCACCGAGAGTGGCGGGAGAGTGGGATGAGCAGTTCTTC. It is translated as CASSPRVAGEWDEQFF. Drawing the rest from reference TRBV18 and TRBJ2-1, the complete variable domain is NAGVMQNPRHLVRRRGQEARLRCSPMKGHSHVYWYRQLPEEGLKFMVYLQKENIIDESGMPKERFSAEFPKEGPSILRIQQVVRGDSAAYFCASSPRVAGEWDEQFFGPGTRLTVL.

There are a few counts of this clone. This rearrangement joins TRBV6-6 to TRBJ2-7; no clear D gene. This CDR3 is 12 amino acids long. Germline V gene sequence: CDR1 MNHNY, CDR2 SVGAGI (reference sequence). Trimming removed 7 bases at V and 4 bases at J, with 11 bases between. CDR3 sequence: CASTRQFYEQYF. Here the CDR3 DNA reads TGTGCCAGCACTCGGCAGTTTTACGAGCAGTACTTC.

This rearrangement joins TRBV9 to TRBJ2-1; 11 bases agree with TRBD2. The CDR3 contains 16 residues. Looked up from germline, CDR1 is SGDLS and CDR2 is YYNGEE. The junction had 6 bases not matched to a gene; V was cut back by 0 bases and J by 7 bases. The DNA for the CDR3 is TGTGCCAGCAGCGTAGGGTCTAGCGGGGGGATAAATGAGCAGTTCTTC. Its protein product is CASSVGSSGGINEQFF.

The chain links TRBV20-1 to TRBJ2-1; D unclear. Trimming took off 6 bases at V and 7 bases at J, with 10 bases between the two ends. CDR3 length: 11 amino acids. Germline-derived CDR1 and CDR2 are DFQATT and SNEGSKA (reference sequence). CDR3 sequence: CSALVGNEQFF. CDR3 sequence (DNA): TGCAGTGCCCTAGTGGGTAATGAGCAGTTCTTC.

V and J are TRBV9 and TRBJ1-3, with a weak D call TRBD1 (5 bases). The CDR3 spans 14 residues. V was shortened by 3 bases and J by 2 bases, with 9 bases between the two germline ends. Germline V gene lookup returns CDR1 SGDLS and CDR2 YYNGEE. The CDR3 loop is CASSDGTAGNTIYF. CDR3 nucleotides: TGTGCCAGCAGCGATGGGACTGCTGGAAACACCATATATTTT.

The J gene is TRBJ1-1, the V gene TRBV6-5; D may be TRBD1 (6 bases). This CDR3 has 16 amino acids. Germline V CDR1 and CDR2: MNHEY, SVGAGI. Trimming left V 0 bases short and J 1 base short, with 12 bases between. The CDR3 region is CASSYSTGGGNTEAFF. CDR3 nucleotide sequence: TGTGCCAGCAGTTACTCGACGGGGGGCGGGAACACTGAAGCTTTCTTT.

The count of this clone is one. This chain links TRBV2 with TRBJ2-1; 11 bases are a match to TRBD2. The CDR3 runs to 16 residues. Germline V CDR1 and CDR2: SNHLY, FYNNEI. Losses at the gene ends were 5 bases for V and 2 bases for J; bases not matched to a gene: 5. CDR3 protein: CASSPHSGRAYNEQFF. CDR3 in DNA: TGTGCCAGCAGTCCTCATAGCGGGAGGGCCTACAATGAGCAGTTCTTC.

The chain joins TRBV5-5 to TRBJ1-1; 7 bases line up with TRBD1. The CDR3 has 14 amino acids. The V segment lost 4 bases and the J segment 1 base; nucleotides outside the gene matches: 4. From germline, CDR1 is SGHKS and CDR2 YYEKEE (reference sequence). The CDR3 DNA sequence: TGTGCCAGCAGCCCGGACAGGAGGAACACTGAAGCTTTCTTT. Its translation: CASSPDRRNTEAFF.

V and J are TRBV7-2 and TRBJ1-5; possibly TRBD1 for D (5 bases). The germline V and J ends were trimmed by 1 base and 3 bases, with 10 bases remaining between them. There are 15 residues in the CDR3. CDR1 SGHTA and CDR2 FQGNSA come from the germline V gene. The CDR3: CASSLGVGDNQPQHF. In DNA, the CDR3 is TGTGCCAGCAGCTTAGGAGTGGGGGACAATCAGCCCCAGCATTTT.

V gene TRBV5-4 combines with J gene TRBJ2-7; D could derive from TRBD1 or TRBD2 (5 bases each). Germline CDR1 reads SGHNT; CDR2 reads YYREEE (reference sequence). CDR3 size: 13 residues. V dropped 9 bases and J dropped 0 bases, with 13 bases sitting between them. This CDR3 is CATRDPSSYEQYF. In DNA form, the CDR3 reads TGTGCCACCCGGGACCCTAGCTCCTACGAGCAGTACTTC. Variable domain in full (rest from reference TRBV5-4 and TRBJ2-7): ETGVTQSPTHLIKTRGQQVTLRCSSQSGHNTVSWYQQALGQGPQFIFQYYREEENGRGNFPPRFSGLQFPNYSSELNVNALELDDSALYLCATRDPSSYEQYFGPGTRLTVT.

CDR3 DNA: TGTGCCAGCAGCCGGGACTCGGAGACCCAGTACTTC. It codes for CASSRDSETQYF. The V and J genes are TRBV3-1 (or the pseudogene TRBV3-2) and TRBJ2-5; possibly TRBD2 for D (6 bases). Deletions cut 4 bases from V and 5 bases from J, with 8 bases between. Germline V lookup: CDR1 LGHDT, CDR2 YNNKEL (reference sequence). This CDR3 spans 12 amino acids.

This chain uses TRBV27 with TRBJ2-1; the match to TRBD1 covers 8 bases. Looked up from germline, CDR1 is MNHEY and CDR2 is SMNVEV (reference sequence). Trimming cost V 2 bases and J 4 bases; bases outside gene matches: 1. The length of the CDR3 is 14 residues. The CDR3 reads CASSLQGAYNEQFF. CDR3 nucleotide sequence: TGTGCCAGCAGTTTACAGGGGGCTTACAATGAGCAGTTCTTC.

This sequence joins TRBV30 and TRBJ2-4; TRBD2 matches at 13 bases. The CDR3 spans 17 residues. J was trimmed by 5 bases and V by 4 bases; bases with no gene match: 11. In germline, CDR1 is GTSNPN, CDR2 SVGIG (reference sequence). CDR3 sequence reads: CAWTRGWTSGSQNIQYF. The CDR3 DNA follows: TGTGCCTGGACGCGGGGATGGACTAGCGGGAGCCAAAACATTCAGTACTTC.

This chain connects TRBV14 to TRBJ2-7, with 7 nucleotides matching TRBD1. The CDR3 consists of 15 residues. With V trimmed by 0 bases and J by 1 base, 3 bases remained unmatched. Germline CDR1 reads SGHDN; CDR2 reads FVKESK. The chain's CDR3 is CASSQEGGASYEQYF. CDR3 DNA: TGTGCCAGCAGCCAAGAAGGGGGCGCGTCCTACGAGCAGTACTTC.

The V call is TRBV2, the J call TRBJ2-2; D remains ambiguous. Germline V gene sequence: CDR1 SNHLY, CDR2 FYNNEI. This CDR3 spans 15 amino acids. The V end lost 3 bases, the J end lost 6 bases, and 14 bases lay between the germline ends. This chain's CDR3 is CASSDPGEKSGELFF. CDR3 coding DNA: TGTGCCAGCAGTGACCCTGGAGAGAAGTCCGGGGAGCTGTTTTTT.

Only a few counts were recorded for this clone. The chain links TRBV4-1 to TRBJ2-2; D unresolved. Germline V gene lookup returns CDR1 MGHRA and CDR2 YSYEKL. V was clipped by 2 bases and J by 6 bases, with 13 bases between them. This CDR3 region has 15 residues. This chain's CDR3 is CASSQPGPFSGELFF. CDR3 DNA: TGCGCCAGCAGCCAACCCGGACCCTTTTCCGGGGAGCTGTTTTTT.

The gene calls are TRBV11-2 and TRBJ2-7; no firm D call. The V end was cut by 1 base, the J end by 3 bases, with 13 bases between. The CDR3 consists of 15 residues. Germline CDR1 reads SGHAT; CDR2 reads FQNNGV. CDR3 sequence (DNA): TGTGCCAGCAGCTTAGTTGGTCGACCCCTCTACGAGCAGTACTTC. Its protein product is CASSLVGRPLYEQYF.

This clone was counted a few times. This chain joins TRBV5-1 and TRBJ1-5; D is undetermined. The CDR3 contains 15 residues. Trimming removed 0 bases at V and 4 bases at J, with 11 bases between. Germline CDR1 SGHRS, CDR2 YFSETQ. The CDR3: CASSLAGGINQPQHF. The DNA of the CDR3 is TGCGCCAGCAGCTTGGCCGGAGGGATTAATCAGCCCCAGCATTTT.

V gene TRBV25-1 combines with J gene TRBJ1-1, with a tentative D call TRBD1 (5 bases). V lost 1 base and J lost 1, with 19 bases in between. Germline-derived CDR1 and CDR2 are MGHDK and SYGVNS. The CDR3 covers 18 residues. This CDR3 reads CASSESGGKSFANTEAFF. As DNA, the CDR3 is TGTGCCAGCAGTGAATCCGGGGGAAAGTCGTTTGCGAACACTGAAGCTTTCTTT.

The chain couples TRBV24-1 to TRBJ1-4, with 7 bases that match TRBD1. Germline assignment: CDR1 KGHDR and CDR2 SFDVKD. This CDR3 is 16 amino acids long. J gave up 7 bases and V 2 bases, and 9 bases lay outside the gene matches. CDR3 amino acids: CATSDSRQGGAEKLFF. CDR3 nucleotide sequence: TGTGCCACCAGTGATTCCAGACAGGGAGGAGCTGAAAAACTGTTTTTT.

The chain recombines TRBV2 with TRBJ1-1; TRBD1 aligns across 12 bases. This CDR3 region has 15 residues. With V trimmed by 9 bases and J by 5 bases, 10 bases remained unmatched. The germline CDR1 and CDR2 sequences are SNHLY and FYNNEI. CDR3 loop: CARGRGQGAGTEAFF. CDR3 coding DNA: TGTGCCAGGGGTCGGGGACAGGGGGCAGGAACTGAAGCTTTCTTT.

V is TRBV18 and J is TRBJ1-1; D uncertain. Trimming took 3 bases from V and 7 from J, leaving 12 bases between them. The CDR3 has 13 amino acids. Germline CDR1 and CDR2: KGHSH and LQKENI. CDR3 region: CASSPFPAGEAFF. CDR3 nucleotide sequence: TGTGCCAGCTCACCCTTTCCGGCAGGTGAAGCTTTCTTT.

The chain carries TRBV9 and TRBJ2-3; D remains unclear. This CDR3 has 14 amino acids. The V gene's germline CDR1 is SGDLS and CDR2 YYNGEE. V lost 1 base and J 1 base, leaving 7 bases between the germline ends. The CDR3 region is CASSVRSGTDTQYF. CDR3 sequence (DNA): TGTGCCAGCAGCGTAAGAAGCGGCACAGATACGCAGTATTTT.

As to this clone: The same CDR3 arises from other DNA sequences in this sample as well. The CDR3 coding sequence is TGTGCCAGCAGCTTGGTAGGGGGCAGCAATCAGCCCCAGCATTTT. Amino acid sequence: CASSLVGGSNQPQHF. The chain joins TRBV7-2 to TRBJ1-5; TRBD1 matches 7 bases. Looked up from germline, CDR1 is SGHTA and CDR2 is FQGNSA. V was pared by 3 bases and J by 1 base, with 3 bases of the junction left unmatched. The CDR3 covers 15 residues.

The rearrangement joins TRBV6-5 to TRBJ1-1, with D perhaps TRBD1 (6 bases). Germline CDR1 and CDR2: MNHEY and SVGAGI. Trimming stripped 5 bases from V and 4 bases from J, with 14 bases between. The CDR3 is made up of 14 amino acids. This chain's CDR3 is CASSPQGSITEAFF. The DNA of the CDR3 is TGTGCCAGCAGTCCGCAGGGGAGTATCACTGAAGCTTTCTTT.

The chain recombines TRBV5-6 with TRBJ1-1; D gene unclear. The V end lost 0 bases, the J end lost 11 bases, and 11 bases lay between the germline ends. Per germline, CDR1 SGHDT and CDR2 YYEEEE. This CDR3 region has 12 residues. The DNA for the CDR3 is TGTGCCAGCAGCTTGGGGAAGACGTGGGCTTTCTTT. Protein sequence: CASSLGKTWAFF.